Listed below are T cell receptor beta chains from one sample, sequenced in a study of vaccination and CD4 T cells after COVID-19. MiXCR was run by TCRdb on the PCR reads, yielding one entry per CDR3 protein. Among approximately 15,000 distinct CDR3 sequences listed, roughly two fifths were seen once. Their antigens remain unidentified. Sequenced here: CD4+ T cells from blood, cultured in vitro, sampled before SARS-CoV-2 vaccination. Receptors were obtained from a human donor who had recovered from COVID-19. Both conserved end residues are part of each CDR3. Each record gives: CDR3 DNA, CDR3 protein, clone size, J gene, V gene, D gene. The D gene is left open where the match is weak. Size values are once, few and many counts, or a class for expanded clones, and some rows have none.

CDR3 DNA: TGTGCCAGCAGTGGGGGACAGTTTACCGGGGAGCTGTTTTTT
CDR3 protein: CASSGGQFTGELFF
clone size: -
J gene: TRBJ2-2
V gene: TRBV6-1
D gene: TRBD1

CDR3 DNA: TGTGCCAGCAGCGACCTAGCGGTAAGCTCCTACGAGCAGTACTTC
CDR3 protein: CASSDLAVSSYEQYF
clone size: few
J gene: TRBJ2-7
V gene: TRBV11-3
D gene: TRBD2

CDR3 DNA: TGTGCCAGTCAGAGCCCTTTGTACACTGAAGCTTTCTTT
CDR3 protein: CASQSPLYTEAFF
clone size: few
J gene: TRBJ1-1
V gene: TRBV28
D gene: -

CDR3 DNA: TGTGCCAGTAGTATCAAAAGGACTACCGGATATAGCAATCAGCCCCAGCATTTT
CDR3 protein: CASSIKRTTGYSNQPQHF
clone size: few
J gene: TRBJ1-5
V gene: TRBV19
D gene: -

CDR3 DNA: TGCGCCAGCAGCTCGGCCCGGGGAGCTAACTATGGCTACACCTTC
CDR3 protein: CASSSARGANYGYTF
clone size: few
J gene: TRBJ1-2
V gene: TRBV5-1
D gene: -

CDR3 DNA: TGCAGCGTTGAAAGAGGAGGTATCACTGAAGCTTTCTTT
CDR3 protein: CSVERGGITEAFF
clone size: -
J gene: TRBJ1-1
V gene: TRBV29-1
D gene: -

CDR3 DNA: TGTGCCAGTAGTGCCCAATCGGGACTCTTCTACAATGAGCAGTTCTTC
CDR3 protein: CASSAQSGLFYNEQFF
clone size: -
J gene: TRBJ2-1
V gene: TRBV19
D gene: -

CDR3 DNA: TGTGCCAGCTCCAACCTACCCGGGACAGGGGGAGGATGGAACACTGAAGCTTTCTTT
CDR3 protein: CASSNLPGTGGGWNTEAFF
clone size: -
J gene: TRBJ1-1
V gene: TRBV18
D gene: TRBD1

CDR3 DNA: TGTGCCAGTAGTCAACCCAGCAAGGGGGCTGGGAATGAGCAGTTCTTC
CDR3 protein: CASSQPSKGAGNEQFF
clone size: -
J gene: TRBJ2-1
V gene: TRBV19
D gene: TRBD1

CDR3 DNA: TGCGCCAGCAGCCAAGATAACAGCTACAATGAGCAGTTCTTC
CDR3 protein: CASSQDNSYNEQFF
clone size: -
J gene: TRBJ2-1
V gene: TRBV4-3
D gene: -

CDR3 DNA: TGTGCCAGCAGTCCCTACCTCCGGGACAGGCTCCCGAACACTGAAGCTTTCTTT
CDR3 protein: CASSPYLRDRLPNTEAFF
clone size: medium-sized
J gene: TRBJ1-1
V gene: TRBV27
D gene: TRBD1

CDR3 DNA: TGTGCCAGTAGTATGGAAGGGGGCACTGAAGCTTTCTTT
CDR3 protein: CASSMEGGTEAFF
clone size: -
J gene: TRBJ1-1
V gene: TRBV19
D gene: -

CDR3 DNA: TGTGCCAGCAGTGAAGCTCTGACAGCGAACACTGAAGCTTTCTTT
CDR3 protein: CASSEALTANTEAFF
clone size: -
J gene: TRBJ1-1
V gene: TRBV2
D gene: -

CDR3 DNA: TGTGCCAGCAGCGATCAAGAGACCCAGTACTTC
CDR3 protein: CASSDQETQYF
clone size: once
J gene: TRBJ2-5
V gene: TRBV11-3
D gene: -

CDR3 DNA: TGTGCCAGCAGTCCGACAGGTTCCAACACTGAAGCTTTCTTT
CDR3 protein: CASSPTGSNTEAFF
clone size: -
J gene: TRBJ1-1
V gene: TRBV12-3/TRBV12-4
D gene: -

CDR3 DNA: TGCAGTGCTAGGGGGGAGACTAGCGTCTACAATGAGCAGTTCTTC
CDR3 protein: CSARGETSVYNEQFF
clone size: -
J gene: TRBJ2-1
V gene: TRBV20-1
D gene: TRBD2

CDR3 DNA: TGTGCCAGCAGCCGGGGCGGGACAAGGAATTCACCCCTCCACTTT
CDR3 protein: CASSRGGTRNSPLHF
clone size: -
J gene: TRBJ1-6
V gene: TRBV7-8
D gene: -

CDR3 DNA: TGTGCCAGTAGTATAGGGGCTAGCGGGGAATACAATGAGCAGTTCTTC
CDR3 protein: CASSIGASGEYNEQFF
clone size: -
J gene: TRBJ2-1
V gene: TRBV19
D gene: TRBD2

CDR3 DNA: TGTGCCAGTAGTCCCGGACACCTGAACACTGAAGCTTTCTTT
CDR3 protein: CASSPGHLNTEAFF
clone size: few
J gene: TRBJ1-1
V gene: TRBV19
D gene: -

CDR3 DNA: TGTGCCAGCAGCGTAGGACAGGGACTTGCCTATGGCTACACCTTC
CDR3 protein: CASSVGQGLAYGYTF
clone size: -
J gene: TRBJ1-2
V gene: TRBV5-6
D gene: TRBD1

CDR3 DNA: TGTGCCAGCAGCTTAAGGGCAGGGTTCATGAACACTGAAGCTTTCTTT
CDR3 protein: CASSLRAGFMNTEAFF
clone size: -
J gene: TRBJ1-1
V gene: TRBV11-2
D gene: -

CDR3 DNA: TGTGCCAGCAGCTTAGCGGGGGGCAACTACGAGCAGTACTTC
CDR3 protein: CASSLAGGNYEQYF
clone size: -
J gene: TRBJ2-7
V gene: TRBV7-8
D gene: -

CDR3 DNA: TGTGCCAGTAGCACCATGGTGCGCCTCGGTGAGCAGTTCTTC
CDR3 protein: CASSTMVRLGEQFF
clone size: few
J gene: TRBJ2-1
V gene: TRBV19
D gene: -

CDR3 DNA: TGTGCCAGCAGCCAGAACCACAGGGATGGCTACACCTTC
CDR3 protein: CASSQNHRDGYTF
clone size: few
J gene: TRBJ1-2
V gene: TRBV7-2
D gene: -

CDR3 DNA: TGCAGTGCTAGAGGTGGAGGGGGCGCGCTTGGCTACACCTTC
CDR3 protein: CSARGGGGALGYTF
clone size: few
J gene: TRBJ1-2
V gene: TRBV20-1
D gene: TRBD1

CDR3 DNA: TGTGCTAGTGGTTTGGTGCAGGGGAATTCACCCCTCCACTTT
CDR3 protein: CASGLVQGNSPLHF
clone size: -
J gene: TRBJ1-6
V gene: TRBV12-5
D gene: -

CDR3 DNA: TGTGCCAGCAGTTCGGCTAGGACAGGGGGCTCCTATGGCTACACCTTC
CDR3 protein: CASSSARTGGSYGYTF
clone size: -
J gene: TRBJ1-2
V gene: TRBV12-3/TRBV12-4
D gene: TRBD1

CDR3 DNA: TGTGCCAGCAGTGTCCGGGACTCTACGTACAATGAGCAGTTCTTC
CDR3 protein: CASSVRDSTYNEQFF
clone size: -
J gene: TRBJ2-1
V gene: TRBV2
D gene: -

CDR3 DNA: TGTGCCACCAGTGAAACCTCCGGGACTCACACAGATACGCAGTATTTT
CDR3 protein: CATSETSGTHTDTQYF
clone size: few
J gene: TRBJ2-3
V gene: TRBV24-1
D gene: -

CDR3 DNA: TGTGCCAGCAGCGGACGGGGGGCCGAAGAGACCCAGTACTTC
CDR3 protein: CASSGRGAEETQYF
clone size: -
J gene: TRBJ2-5
V gene: TRBV5-6
D gene: -

CDR3 DNA: TGTGCCAGCAGTGGAGGGACGGCTGAGGGGAACGAGCAGTACTTC
CDR3 protein: CASSGGTAEGNEQYF
clone size: -
J gene: TRBJ2-7
V gene: TRBV6-1
D gene: -

CDR3 DNA: TGTGCCACTACGGGATTCCTGAACACTGAAGCTTTCTTT
CDR3 protein: CATTGFLNTEAFF
clone size: -
J gene: TRBJ1-1
V gene: TRBV19
D gene: -

CDR3 DNA: TGTGCCAGCAGAACATACAGGGGGCACACTGAAGCTTTCTTT
CDR3 protein: CASRTYRGHTEAFF
clone size: -
J gene: TRBJ1-1
V gene: TRBV12-3/TRBV12-4
D gene: TRBD1

CDR3 DNA: TGCAGTGCTAGAGACAGGGGGGCGAACTATGGCTACACCTTC
CDR3 protein: CSARDRGANYGYTF
clone size: -
J gene: TRBJ1-2
V gene: TRBV20-1
D gene: TRBD1

CDR3 DNA: TGTGCCAGCAGTCGGATGAGGGAGAACACTGAAGCTTTCTTT
CDR3 protein: CASSRMRENTEAFF
clone size: once
J gene: TRBJ1-1
V gene: TRBV7-8
D gene: -

CDR3 DNA: TGCGCCAGCAGCCTAGACCCCGGGGGGCGCACAGATACGCAGTATTTT
CDR3 protein: CASSLDPGGRTDTQYF
clone size: once
J gene: TRBJ2-3
V gene: TRBV4-1
D gene: -

CDR3 DNA: TGTGCCAGCAGTGAAACTGGGGGCCCCTACGAGCAGTACTTC
CDR3 protein: CASSETGGPYEQYF
clone size: -
J gene: TRBJ2-7
V gene: TRBV2
D gene: -

CDR3 DNA: TGTGCCACCAGCTCTGTCAGGAGCTATGGCTACACCTTC
CDR3 protein: CATSSVRSYGYTF
clone size: -
J gene: TRBJ1-2
V gene: TRBV24-1
D gene: -

CDR3 DNA: TGTGCCAGCAGTGTTGGGGGGCCGATTAATCAGCCCCAGCATTTT
CDR3 protein: CASSVGGPINQPQHF
clone size: -
J gene: TRBJ1-5
V gene: TRBV6-4
D gene: -

CDR3 DNA: TGTGCCAGCAGTCGGGACGAGGGCTATGGCTACACCTTC
CDR3 protein: CASSRDEGYGYTF
clone size: few
J gene: TRBJ1-2
V gene: TRBV2
D gene: -

CDR3 DNA: TGTGCCAGCAGCCTCGCCCGACAAGCTACCACCACGAGGGGCTACACCTTC
CDR3 protein: CASSLARQATTTRGYTF
clone size: few
J gene: TRBJ1-2
V gene: TRBV7-2
D gene: -

CDR3 DNA: TGCAGTGCTAGAGCGACAGGAGAGGGCACTGAAGCTTTCTTT
CDR3 protein: CSARATGEGTEAFF
clone size: -
J gene: TRBJ1-1
V gene: TRBV20-1
D gene: -

CDR3 DNA: TGTGCCAGCAGTCCCGACAGGGGGAACACCGGGGAGCTGTTTTTT
CDR3 protein: CASSPDRGNTGELFF
clone size: -
J gene: TRBJ2-2
V gene: TRBV12-3/TRBV12-4
D gene: TRBD1

CDR3 DNA: TGCAGTGCTCGACCTTGGGTCCAGTTGGATACGCAGTATTTT
CDR3 protein: CSARPWVQLDTQYF
clone size: few
J gene: TRBJ2-3
V gene: TRBV20-1
D gene: -

CDR3 DNA: TGTGCCAGCTCACCAGGACAGAGCTATGGCTACACCTTC
CDR3 protein: CASSPGQSYGYTF
clone size: few
J gene: TRBJ1-2
V gene: TRBV18
D gene: -

CDR3 DNA: TGTGCCAGCAGCTTAGTAGCGACCGCCGGGGGGCTGTTTTTT
CDR3 protein: CASSLVATAGGLFF
clone size: -
J gene: TRBJ2-2
V gene: TRBV7-2
D gene: -

CDR3 DNA: TGCGCCAGCAGTGAGTCGATAGGCAGCATTACGGGCTACACCTTC
CDR3 protein: CASSESIGSITGYTF
clone size: -
J gene: TRBJ1-2
V gene: TRBV10-1
D gene: -

CDR3 DNA: TGTGCCATCAGTGACCCTCCGGGGGGCCAGCCCCAGCATTTT
CDR3 protein: CAISDPPGGQPQHF
clone size: few
J gene: TRBJ1-5
V gene: TRBV10-3
D gene: -

CDR3 DNA: TGTGCCAGCAGCCAGATTGGACAGGGGGTTATGGGGAAGGATACGCAGTATTTT
CDR3 protein: CASSQIGQGVMGKDTQYF
clone size: -
J gene: TRBJ2-3
V gene: TRBV7-2
D gene: TRBD1

CDR3 DNA: TGCAGTGCTAGAGGACAGGGGAGAAACACCATATATTTT
CDR3 protein: CSARGQGRNTIYF
clone size: -
J gene: TRBJ1-3
V gene: TRBV20-1
D gene: TRBD1

CDR3 DNA: TGTGCCACCCAACAGGGTCAGGCGAACACTGAAGCTTTCTTT
CDR3 protein: CATQQGQANTEAFF
clone size: -
J gene: TRBJ1-1
V gene: TRBV7-9
D gene: -

CDR3 DNA: TGCGCCAGCAGCCCACGCCCCGGGACTAGCGGGAGCGACCAGTACTTC
CDR3 protein: CASSPRPGTSGSDQYF
clone size: -
J gene: TRBJ2-7
V gene: TRBV4-1
D gene: TRBD2

CDR3 DNA: TGCAGTGCCATTTTGACCGGCAACATTCAGTACTTC
CDR3 protein: CSAILTGNIQYF
clone size: few
J gene: TRBJ2-4
V gene: TRBV20-1
D gene: -

CDR3 DNA: TGTGCCAGTCAGACAGGGGGCGATTCACAGCCCCAGCATTTT
CDR3 protein: CASQTGGDSQPQHF
clone size: once
J gene: TRBJ1-5
V gene: TRBV19
D gene: TRBD1

CDR3 DNA: TGTGCCTGGAGTGTGGGACAGGGGAGGAGGAAAACTGAAGCTTTCTTT
CDR3 protein: CAWSVGQGRRKTEAFF
clone size: few
J gene: TRBJ1-1
V gene: TRBV30
D gene: TRBD1

CDR3 DNA: TGTGCCAGCAGTCCAGCTAGGGACACTGAAGCTTTCTTT
CDR3 protein: CASSPARDTEAFF
clone size: -
J gene: TRBJ1-1
V gene: TRBV6-1
D gene: -

CDR3 DNA: TGTGCCAGCAGTTACTCAGGCACAGATACGCAGTATTTT
CDR3 protein: CASSYSGTDTQYF
clone size: few
J gene: TRBJ2-3
V gene: TRBV6-5
D gene: -

CDR3 DNA: TGCAGTGCTAGAGATGTGGCAGGGAGGAACACTGAAGCTTTCTTT
CDR3 protein: CSARDVAGRNTEAFF
clone size: few
J gene: TRBJ1-1
V gene: TRBV20-1
D gene: -

CDR3 DNA: TGTGCCAGCAGCCCTTGGACAGGGACTGAAGCTTTCTTT
CDR3 protein: CASSPWTGTEAFF
clone size: -
J gene: TRBJ1-1
V gene: TRBV7-9
D gene: TRBD1

CDR3 DNA: TGCAGTGCTAGCGCCAGACGACCAGAAGGGAATGAGCAGTTCTTC
CDR3 protein: CSASARRPEGNEQFF
clone size: few
J gene: TRBJ2-1
V gene: TRBV20-1
D gene: -